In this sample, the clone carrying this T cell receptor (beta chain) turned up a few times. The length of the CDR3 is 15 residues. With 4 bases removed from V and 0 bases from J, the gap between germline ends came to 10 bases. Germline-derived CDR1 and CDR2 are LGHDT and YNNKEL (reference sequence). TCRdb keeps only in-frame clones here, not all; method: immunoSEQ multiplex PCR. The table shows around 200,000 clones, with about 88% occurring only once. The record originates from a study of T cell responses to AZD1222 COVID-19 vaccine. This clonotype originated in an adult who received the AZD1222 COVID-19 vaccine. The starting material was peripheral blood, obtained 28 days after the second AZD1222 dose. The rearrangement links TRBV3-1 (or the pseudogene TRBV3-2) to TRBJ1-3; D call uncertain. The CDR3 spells CASSPYRGSGNTIYF. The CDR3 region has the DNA TGTGCCAGCAGCCCCTACAGAGGCTCTGGAAACACCATATATTTT.